The clone carrying this TCR beta chain occurred a few times. TCRdb called the 5' RACE reads again in MiXCR, with one record for every CDR3 protein. Counted here are about 300,000 distinct CDR3 sequences, under 5% occurring once; the ten biggest clones make up around 24%. This sample was included in a study of T cells after yellow fever vaccination. V was clipped by 0 bases and J by 9 bases, with 14 bases between them. Germline CDR1 and CDR2: LGHNA and YSLEER. CDR3 length: 14 amino acids. The specimen was PBMCs, collected 5 days after the yellow fever booster vaccination. The chain combines TRBV4-3 with TRBJ1-1; no definite D call. This TCR came from a man between 18 and 35 years old who received the YFV17D yellow fever vaccine. The CDR3 DNA is TGCGCCAGCAGCCAAGAAGGGCGGAAAACCCAAGCTTTCTTT. Translating it yields CASSQEGRKTQAFF.